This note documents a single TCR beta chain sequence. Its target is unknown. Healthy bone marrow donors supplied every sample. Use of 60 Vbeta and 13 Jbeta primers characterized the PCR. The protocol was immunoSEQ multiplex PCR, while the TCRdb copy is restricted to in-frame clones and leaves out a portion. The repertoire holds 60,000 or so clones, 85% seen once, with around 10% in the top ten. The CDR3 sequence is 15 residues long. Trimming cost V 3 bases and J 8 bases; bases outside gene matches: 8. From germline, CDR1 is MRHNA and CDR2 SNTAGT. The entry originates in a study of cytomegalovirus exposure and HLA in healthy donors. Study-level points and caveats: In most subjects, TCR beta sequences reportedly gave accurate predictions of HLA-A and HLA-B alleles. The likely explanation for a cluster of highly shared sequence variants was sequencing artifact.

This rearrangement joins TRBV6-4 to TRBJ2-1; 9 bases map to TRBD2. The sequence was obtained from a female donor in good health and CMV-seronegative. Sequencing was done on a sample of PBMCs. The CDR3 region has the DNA TGTGCCAGCAGTGAACAAGCGGGGGGTATGGATGAGCAGTTCTTC. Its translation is CASSEQAGGMDEQFF.